The T cell receptor beta chain described here comes from a study of beta chain features in type 1 diabetes. As for the study in general: The samples had 85 million to 140 million sorted cells examined in all.

Concerning this clone itself: Its specificity is not known.

The entirety of the isolated RNA underwent reverse transcription, so expressed TCRB transcripts were sequenced. The method was immunoSEQ multiplex PCR; TCRdb's version includes in-frame clones alone and lacks a portion of them. The table includes approximately 730,000 clones, over 10% detected once. The CDR3 is 14 amino acids. Trimming removed 3 bases at V and 1 base at J, with 12 bases between. The germline V gene has CDR1 GTSNPN and CDR2 SVGIG (reference sequence). The study's findings and limits: Patients' naive, central memory and Treg TCRB repertoires seemed closer to one another than those of healthy donors. Type 1 diabetes patients had TCRB CDR3s that were shorter (moderately but significantly so) in all four CD4+ subsets. In these data, an HLA type influence on TCRB rearrangement remained unresolved.

The TCR comes from a man aged 18 to 35 with type 1 diabetes. The chain uses TRBV30 and TRBJ2-5, with TRBD1 as a possible D gene (6 bases). What was sequenced was naive CD4+ T cells from blood. The CDR3 region is CAWSPGVVQETQYF. CDR3 nucleotide sequence: TGTGCCTGGAGCCCAGGGGTAGTCCAAGAGACCCAGTACTTC.